This paragraph covers one T cell receptor (beta chain) sequence. The data stem from a study of CD8 T cells in Susac syndrome. Trimming removed 0 bases from V and 5 bases from J; junction bases left unmatched: 8. This CDR3 is built from 16 residues. The germline V gene encodes CDR1 SGDLS and CDR2 YYNGEE. Random hexamers were used to reverse transcribe about 0.5 to 1 ug of RNA. Multiplex immunoSEQ PCR targeted 54 Vbeta and 13 Jbeta TCR beta segments. MiXCR was run by TCRdb on the immunoSEQ multiplex PCR reads, yielding one entry per CDR3 protein. The sample includes 150,000 to 200,000 distinct CDR3 sequences, about 92% seen only once; the top ten take around 0.075%. Healthy donors matched for age and sex were used as controls. The CD8+ and CD4+ T cells were negatively isolated, with the TEMRA cells enriched by FACS.

The sequence derives from a human donor in good health. The J gene is TRBJ2-5, the V gene TRBV9, with 9 bases identical to TRBD1. Sequenced sample: CD4+ T cells from PBMCs. The CDR3 loop reads CASSVGPRTGAETQYF. The CDR3 region has the DNA TGTGCCAGCAGCGTAGGCCCAAGGACAGGGGCGGAGACCCAGTACTTC.